This T cell receptor beta chain was sequenced during a study of vaccination effects on CD4 cells after COVID-19. The CDR3 is 15 residues long. Germline lookup yields CDR1 SGDLS and CDR2 YYNGEE. Between the trimmed V and J ends, which lost 2 bases and 8 bases, there was a span of 14 bases. As concerns this clone: Its antigen is not known.

Expansion of antigen-specific CD4+ T cells with viral peptide pools was carried out by the ViraFEST assay before sequencing. Upon completion of 10 to 11 days in culture, CD4+ T cells were isolated. Of the BNT162b2 and mRNA-1273 vaccines, participants received two doses of one or the other. None of these healthy vaccinees had been infected with SARS-CoV-2 before vaccination. The researchers cultured some 2.1 million PBMC per well with about 11 IU/ml IL-2 and 9.5 to 10 ug/ml peptides. Both day 3 and day 7 saw half the medium replaced with IL-2 medium. The assay was immunoSEQ multiplex PCR, and TCRdb's table has in-frame clones only and misses some. Among 35,000 to 40,000 clones listed, around 80% were seen once.

The sample in question was CD4+ T cells from PBMCs cultured with HCoV-NL63 spike peptides, obtained after COVID-19 vaccination. The chain combines TRBV9 with TRBJ1-6, with a possible D match to TRBD1 (5 bases). The TCR was taken from a human donor who received a COVID-19 vaccine. Some clones in this sample may be carry-over from other donors' samples. The CDR3 nucleotides read TGTGCCAGCAGCGTCGGGGCCCCAAGTTATTCACCCCTCCACTTT. Translation gives CASSVGAPSYSPLHF.